A selection of T cell receptor beta chains follows, all from one sample in a study of cytomegalovirus exposure and HLA in healthy donors. Libraries were prepared by immunoSEQ multiplex PCR; TCRdb keeps only in-frame clonotypes and omits some of them. The sample consists of some 130,000 clones, roughly three quarters of them appearing once. The sequenced sample was PBMCs. The receptors stem from a man aged 30-40 years in good health and CMV-seronegative. CDR3s include the opening cysteine and the closing phenylalanine or tryptophan. The D gene is left open where the match is weak. Clone sizes are given selectively: once, few, many, or a class where the clone is expanded.

>few|TRBV30|-|TRBJ2-5
CAWGVGGSETQYF
TGTGCCTGGGGGGTTGGGGGCTCGGAGACCCAGTACTTC
>-|TRBV9|-|TRBJ2-1
CASSPSPVREQFF
TGTGCCAGCAGCCCCAGTCCCGTCCGTGAGCAGTTCTTC
>few|TRBV25-1|-|TRBJ2-3
CASRVGGTDTQYF
TGTGCCAGCAGGGTGGGAGGCACAGATACGCAGTATTTT
>-|TRBV7-7|TRBD2|TRBJ2-5
CASSLGLADVQETQYF
TGTGCTAGCAGCTTGGGACTAGCGGACGTCCAAGAGACCCAGTACTTC
>once|TRBV28|-|TRBJ1-1
CATQRDGQVTFF
TGTGCCACCCAGCGGGACGGCCAAGTTACTTTCTTT
>-|TRBV10-3|TRBD2|TRBJ2-5
CAISYLAGGPSETQYF
TGTGCCATCTCCTATCTAGCGGGAGGGCCGTCGGAGACCCAGTACTTC
>-|TRBV5-4|-|TRBJ1-1
CASSFQRGVTEAFF
TGTGCCAGCAGCTTTCAGAGAGGAGTCACTGAAGCTTTCTTT
>-|TRBV5-1|TRBD1|TRBJ2-2
CASSLGTVAGELFF
TGCGCCAGCAGCTTAGGGACAGTGGCCGGGGAGCTGTTTTTT
>-|TRBV6-1|TRBD1|TRBJ1-5
CASSEVGTGGQPQHF
TGTGCCAGCAGTGAAGTGGGGACAGGAGGTCAGCCCCAGCATTTT
>few|TRBV6-1|-|TRBJ1-4
CASSEQGGEKLFF
TGTGCCAGCAGTGAGCAGGGCGGTGAAAAACTGTTTTTT
>-|TRBV19|TRBD1|TRBJ1-1
CASSMRQGALNTEAFF
TGTGCCAGTAGTATGAGGCAGGGGGCGTTGAACACTGAAGCTTTCTTT
>-|TRBV7-7|TRBD2|TRBJ2-7
CASSSTSGNSYEQYF
TGTGCTAGCAGCTCGACTAGCGGGAACTCCTACGAGCAGTACTTC
>-|TRBV6-5|-|TRBJ1-1
CASSYTGIGTEAFF
TGTGCCAGCAGTTATACAGGGATTGGCACTGAAGCTTTCTTT
>few|TRBV9|TRBD1|TRBJ2-2
CASSVGTGATTYTGELFF
TGTGCCAGCAGCGTAGGGACAGGGGCGACTACTTACACCGGGGAGCTGTTTTTT
>-|TRBV27|-|TRBJ2-3
CASTPGDTQYF
TGTGCCAGCACCCCCGGGGATACGCAGTATTTT
>-|TRBV5-1|-|TRBJ2-7
CASSLVAGAGAGNEQYF
TGCGCCAGCAGCTTGGTTGCGGGGGCAGGAGCCGGAAACGAGCAGTACTTC
>-|TRBV5-1|-|TRBJ2-7
CASSLGQYTYEQYF
TGCGCCAGCAGCTTGGGACAGTATACCTACGAGCAGTACTTC
>-|TRBV16|TRBD1|TRBJ1-4
CASSQSRDRVRGEKLFF
TGTGCCAGCAGCCAATCCCGGGACAGGGTCCGGGGTGAAAAACTGTTTTTT
>few|TRBV30|TRBD1|TRBJ2-1
CAWSAGTGPLF
TGTGCCTGGAGTGCAGGGACAGGGCCCCTCTTC
>-|TRBV9|TRBD2|TRBJ2-7
CASSASQGLVTEQYF
TGTGCCAGCAGCGCCTCGCAGGGACTAGTAACCGAGCAGTACTTC
>-|TRBV5-1|TRBD2|TRBJ2-2
CASRLAGTATGELFF
TGCGCCAGCAGACTAGCGGGGACCGCCACCGGGGAGCTGTTTTTT
>-|TRBV28|TRBD1|TRBJ1-3
CASSLWEDRGTGNTIYF
TGTGCCAGCAGTTTATGGGAGGACAGGGGAACTGGAAACACCATATATTTT
>-|TRBV5-1|TRBD2|TRBJ2-7
CASSRAEGLAGMRSYEQYF
TGCGCCAGCAGCAGGGCTGAGGGACTAGCGGGTATGCGGTCCTACGAGCAGTACTTC
>-|TRBV27|-|TRBJ1-2
CASSRRGGDYGYTF
TGTGCCAGCAGTCGTAGGGGGGGGGACTATGGCTACACCTTC
>-|TRBV5-4|TRBD2|TRBJ2-3
CASSLATSGRVGDTQYF
TGTGCCAGCAGCTTGGCCACTAGCGGGAGAGTGGGGGATACGCAGTATTTT
>-|TRBV28|-|TRBJ2-3
CASSLSGQGRTDTQYF
TGTGCCAGCAGTTTGTCGGGGCAGGGGCGCACAGATACGCAGTATTTT
>few|TRBV12-2|-|TRBJ2-3
CAIRGVLDLCTDTQYF
TGTGCGATTCGGGGGGTCTTGGACTTGTGCACAGATACGCAGTATTTT
>-|TRBV25-1|TRBD1|TRBJ2-7
CASSEGWPRQGVDEQYF
TGTGCCAGCAGTGAAGGTTGGCCCCGACAGGGGGTAGACGAGCAGTACTTC
>-|TRBV7-9|-|TRBJ1-5
CASSPDGGPQPQHF
TGTGCCAGCAGCCCGGACGGGGGGCCTCAGCCCCAGCATTTT
>-|TRBV27|-|TRBJ2-7
CASSLSVLDFSYEQYF
TGTGCCAGCAGTTTATCCGTTCTCGACTTCTCCTACGAGCAGTACTTC
>-|TRBV6-1|TRBD2|TRBJ2-1
CASSATSGRYEQFF
TGTGCCAGCAGTGCGACTAGCGGGAGGTATGAGCAGTTCTTC